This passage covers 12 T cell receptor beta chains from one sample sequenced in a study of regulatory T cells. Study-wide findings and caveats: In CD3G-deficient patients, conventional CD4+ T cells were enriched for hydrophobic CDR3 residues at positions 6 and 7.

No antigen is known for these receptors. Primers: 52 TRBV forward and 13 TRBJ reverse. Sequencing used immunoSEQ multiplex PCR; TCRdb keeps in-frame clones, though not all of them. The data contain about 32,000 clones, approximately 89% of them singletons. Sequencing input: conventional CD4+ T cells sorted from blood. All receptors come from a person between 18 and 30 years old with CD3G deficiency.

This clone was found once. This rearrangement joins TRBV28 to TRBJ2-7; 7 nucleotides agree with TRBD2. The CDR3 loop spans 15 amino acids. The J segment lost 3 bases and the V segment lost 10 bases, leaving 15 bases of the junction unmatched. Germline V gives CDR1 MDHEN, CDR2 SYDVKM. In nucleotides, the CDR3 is TGTGCCACCTCCGGGAAGTTCGGGGGGATCTACGAGCAGTACTTC. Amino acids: CATSGKFGGIYEQYF.

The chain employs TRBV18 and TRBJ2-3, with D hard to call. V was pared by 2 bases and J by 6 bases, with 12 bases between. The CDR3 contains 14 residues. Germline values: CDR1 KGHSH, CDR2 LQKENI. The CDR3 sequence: CASSPLARIDTQYF. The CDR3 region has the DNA TGTGCCAGCTCACCATTGGCTAGGATTGATACGCAGTATTTT. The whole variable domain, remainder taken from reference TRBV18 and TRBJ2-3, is NAGVMQNPRHLVRRRGQEARLRCSPMKGHSHVYWYRQLPEEGLKFMVYLQKENIIDESGMPKERFSAEFPKEGPSILRIQQVVRGDSAAYFCASSPLARIDTQYFGPGTRLTVL.

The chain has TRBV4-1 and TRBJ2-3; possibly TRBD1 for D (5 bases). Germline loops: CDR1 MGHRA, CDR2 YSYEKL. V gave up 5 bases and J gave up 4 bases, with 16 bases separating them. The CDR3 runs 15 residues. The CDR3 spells CASSFREATADTQYF. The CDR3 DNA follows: TGCGCCAGCAGCTTCAGGGAAGCGACGGCAGATACGCAGTATTTT.

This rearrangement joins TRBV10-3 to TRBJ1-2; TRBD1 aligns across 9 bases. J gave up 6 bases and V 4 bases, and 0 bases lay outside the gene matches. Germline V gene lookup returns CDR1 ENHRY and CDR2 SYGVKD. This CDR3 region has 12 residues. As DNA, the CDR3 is TGTGCCATCAGTGGGACAGGGGATGGCTACACCTTC. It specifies CAISGTGDGYTF.

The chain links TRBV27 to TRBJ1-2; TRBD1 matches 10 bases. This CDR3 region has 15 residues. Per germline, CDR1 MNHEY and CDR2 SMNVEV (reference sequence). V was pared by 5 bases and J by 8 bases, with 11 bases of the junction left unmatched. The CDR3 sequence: CASSPSAGTGDGYTF. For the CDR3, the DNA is TGTGCCAGCAGTCCATCGGCCGGGACAGGGGACGGCTACACCTTC.

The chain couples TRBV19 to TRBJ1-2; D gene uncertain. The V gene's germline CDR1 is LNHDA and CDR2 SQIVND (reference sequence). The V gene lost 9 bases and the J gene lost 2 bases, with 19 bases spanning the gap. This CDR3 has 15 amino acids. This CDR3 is CASNTKSVGNYGYTF. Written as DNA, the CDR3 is TGTGCCAGCAACACCAAGTCAGTGGGAAACTATGGCTACACCTTC.

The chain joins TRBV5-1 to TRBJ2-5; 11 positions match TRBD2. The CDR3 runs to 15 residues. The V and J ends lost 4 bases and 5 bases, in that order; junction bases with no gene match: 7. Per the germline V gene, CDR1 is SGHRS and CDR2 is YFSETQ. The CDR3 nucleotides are TGCGCCAGCAGCGCGGGACTAGCGGATTGGGAGACCCAGTACTTC. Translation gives CASSAGLADWETQYF. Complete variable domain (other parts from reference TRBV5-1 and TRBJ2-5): KAGVTQTPRYLIKTRGQQVTLSCSPISGHRSVSWYQQTPGQGLQFLFEYFSETQRNKGNFPGRFSGRQFSNSRSEMNVSTLELGDSALYLCASSAGLADWETQYFGPGTRLLVL.

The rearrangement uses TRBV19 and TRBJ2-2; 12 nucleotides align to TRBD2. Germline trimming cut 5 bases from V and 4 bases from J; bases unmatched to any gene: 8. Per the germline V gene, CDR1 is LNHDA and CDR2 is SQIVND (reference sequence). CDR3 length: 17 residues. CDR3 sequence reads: CASSVGLAGLVTGELFF. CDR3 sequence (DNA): TGTGCCAGTAGTGTTGGACTAGCGGGACTGGTCACCGGGGAGCTGTTTTTT.

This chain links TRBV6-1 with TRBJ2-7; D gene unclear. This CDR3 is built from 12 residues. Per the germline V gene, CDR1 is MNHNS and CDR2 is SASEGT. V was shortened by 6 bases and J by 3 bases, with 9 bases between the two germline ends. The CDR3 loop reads CASRGLNYEQYF. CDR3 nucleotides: TGTGCCAGCAGAGGGCTCAACTACGAGCAGTACTTC.

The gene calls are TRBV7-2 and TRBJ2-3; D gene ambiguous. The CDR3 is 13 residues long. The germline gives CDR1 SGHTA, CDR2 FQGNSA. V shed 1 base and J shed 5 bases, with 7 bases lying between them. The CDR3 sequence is CASSLGVGDTQYF. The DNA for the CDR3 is TGTGCCAGCAGCTTAGGGGTTGGAGATACGCAGTATTTT.

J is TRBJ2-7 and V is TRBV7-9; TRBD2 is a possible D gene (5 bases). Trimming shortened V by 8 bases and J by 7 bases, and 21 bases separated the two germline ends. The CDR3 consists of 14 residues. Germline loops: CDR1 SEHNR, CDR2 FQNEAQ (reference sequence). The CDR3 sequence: CASGATGPRGEQYF. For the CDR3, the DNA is TGTGCCAGCGGCGCGACGGGCCCAAGAGGGGAGCAGTACTTC.

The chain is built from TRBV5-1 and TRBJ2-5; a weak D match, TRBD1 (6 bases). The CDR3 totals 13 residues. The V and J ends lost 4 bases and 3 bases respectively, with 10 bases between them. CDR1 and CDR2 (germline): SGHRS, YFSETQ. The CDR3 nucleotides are TGCGCCAGCAGCGTACAGGGAGAAGAGACCCAGTACTTC. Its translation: CASSVQGEETQYF.